Following are 26 T cell receptor beta chains from one sample sequenced in a study of T cell repertoires and Cas9 in healthy adults. Profiling relied on immunoSEQ multiplex PCR, and the TCRdb table lists in-frame clones only, not all of them. This sample yields 20,000 to 25,000 clones, of which about 92% are seen a single time; 0.65% to 0.8% belongs to the top ten. Sequencing used CD4+ effector T cells (CD127+, CD25-, CD137-, CD154-) from PBMCs; culture status not recorded. Receptors were obtained from a human donor in good health.

The chain carries TRBV7-9 and TRBJ2-2; TRBD2 might be the D (6 bases). The CDR3 is made up of 16 amino acids. V gave up 4 bases and J gave up 0 bases, with 12 bases separating them. Germline lookup yields CDR1 SEHNR and CDR2 FQNEAQ (reference sequence). As DNA, the CDR3 is TGTGCCAGCAGCTACCCTAGCGATACGAACACCGGGGAGCTGTTTTTT. Its translation is CASSYPSDTNTGELFF.

The chain recombines TRBV5-1 with TRBJ1-5; possible D gene TRBD1, 6 bases. V lost 0 bases and J lost 1, with 11 bases in between. The CDR3 is made up of 16 amino acids. Germline-derived CDR1 and CDR2 are SGHRS and YFSETQ. As DNA, the CDR3 is TGCGCCAGCAGCTTGGGAACAGGGCGGAGCAATCAGCCCCAGCATTTT. Its translation is CASSLGTGRSNQPQHF.

V gene TRBV2 combines with J gene TRBJ1-5, with D hard to call. Trimming removed 3 bases from V and 4 bases from J, with 10 bases in between. The CDR3 is 14 amino acids. CDR1 and CDR2 from the germline V gene are SNHLY and FYNNEI. CDR3 sequence: CASSESIGNQPQHF. CDR3 bases: TGTGCCAGCAGTGAGTCGATAGGGAATCAGCCCCAGCATTTT.

The V and J genes are TRBV19 and TRBJ1-1; D gene unclear. The germline V and J ends were trimmed by 3 bases and 10 bases, with 12 bases remaining between them. Germline loops: CDR1 LNHDA, CDR2 SQIVND (reference sequence). CDR3 length equals 12 residues. The DNA for the CDR3 is TGTGCCAGTAGTATCGACTCCACGGGAGCTTTCTTT. This sequence encodes CASSIDSTGAFF.

CDR3 region: CASSWGAENTEAFF. As DNA, the CDR3 is TGCGCCAGCAGCTGGGGGGCCGAGAACACTGAAGCTTTCTTT. The chain has TRBV5-1 and TRBJ1-1, with a weak D call TRBD1 (6 bases). The ends were cut back, 3 bases at V and 1 base at J, with 10 bases in the middle. This CDR3 is built from 14 residues. CDR1 is SGHRS and CDR2 is YFSETQ in the germline V gene.

The chain employs TRBV29-1 and TRBJ1-2; D gene ambiguous. The V end was cut by 5 bases, the J end by 4 bases, with 8 bases between. This CDR3 region has 11 residues. Germline assignment: CDR1 SQVTM and CDR2 ANQGSEA. The CDR3 loop is CSVSAGYGYTF. CDR3 nucleotide sequence: TGCAGCGTTTCAGCGGGCTATGGCTACACCTTC.

The chain carries TRBV5-1 and TRBJ2-5, with 7 bases fitting TRBD1. J gave up 5 bases and V 4 bases, and 5 bases lay outside the gene matches. Germline CDR1 reads SGHRS; CDR2 reads YFSETQ. The CDR3 runs 13 residues. The chain's CDR3 is CASSTGRGETQYF. CDR3 bases: TGCGCCAGCAGCACCGGCAGGGGGGAGACCCAGTACTTC.

To note about this clone: An end of the junction does not agree with germline; a read error may underlie this. Other DNA sequences in this specimen translate into the identical CDR3. The chain has TRBV7-3 and TRBJ1-1, with a possible D match to TRBD1 (5 bases). CDR1 is SGHTA, CDR2 FQGTGA, per germline. The CDR3 has 14 amino acids. CDR3 residues: CASSPRGGVAEAFF. As DNA, the CDR3 is TGTGCCAGCAGCCCCAGAGGAGGGGTGGCTGAAGCCTTCTTT.

The genes are TRBV12-5 and TRBJ1-4; D not resolved. Germline CDR1 is LGHNT and CDR2 is FRNRAP. Trimming took 6 bases from V and 5 from J, leaving 13 bases between them. The CDR3 sequence is 14 residues long. The chain's CDR3 is CASGPGISNEKLFF. DNA for the CDR3: TGTGCTAGTGGACCCGGGATATCGAATGAAAAACTGTTTTTT.

The rearrangement links TRBV5-4 to TRBJ1-6; D is undetermined. Trimming left V 3 bases short and J 0 bases short, with 7 bases between. CDR3 size: 15 residues. Germline CDR1 SGHNT, CDR2 YYREEE (reference sequence). The DNA for the CDR3 is TGTGCCAGCAGCTGGGTACGCTCCTATAATTCACCCCTCCACTTT. Encoded protein: CASSWVRSYNSPLHF.

The rearrangement uses TRBV6-1 and TRBJ2-7; D is unresolved. Per the germline V gene, CDR1 is MNHNS and CDR2 is SASEGT. The CDR3 consists of 14 residues. Trimming took 4 bases from V and 2 from J, leaving 12 bases between them. The CDR3: CASSGLPKAYEQYF. The CDR3, as DNA: TGTGCCAGCAGTGGACTTCCCAAGGCCTACGAGCAGTACTTC.

This chain joins TRBV19 and TRBJ2-7, with 7 bases fitting TRBD1. This CDR3 is built from 15 residues. Losses at the gene ends were 1 base for V and 2 bases for J; bases not matched to a gene: 5. The V gene's germline CDR1 is LNHDA and CDR2 SQIVND (reference sequence). CDR3 loop: CASSIVGTATYEQYF. CDR3 nucleotide sequence: TGTGCCAGTAGTATAGTGGGGACAGCCACCTACGAGCAGTACTTC. Based on the CDR3 plus reference TRBV19 and TRBJ2-7, the full variable domain is DGGITQSPKYLFRKEGQNVTLSCEQNLNHDAMYWYRQDPGQGLRLIYYSQIVNDFQKGDIAEGYSVSREKKESFPLTVTSAQKNPTAFYLCASSIVGTATYEQYFGPGTRLTVT.

The chain employs TRBV28 and TRBJ2-1, with TRBD1 matching over 7 bases. The CDR3 loop spans 15 amino acids. Germline V gene data show CDR1 as MDHEN and CDR2 as SYDVKM. Trimming at V came to 4 bases and at J to 1 base, leaving 4 bases not matched to a gene. CDR3 coding DNA: TGTGCCAGCAGTTATCCGGACAGGTCCTACAATGAGCAGTTCTTC. Protein sequence: CASSYPDRSYNEQFF.

The gene calls are TRBV6-1 and TRBJ2-1, with TRBD2 identical over 10 bases. Trimming took 2 bases from V and 5 from J; bases not matched to a gene: 9. This CDR3 comprises 17 residues. The germline V gene has CDR1 MNHNS and CDR2 SASEGT. This chain's CDR3 is CASSELLRLAGDNEQFF. The CDR3 region has the DNA TGTGCCAGCAGTGAACTTCTGCGGCTAGCGGGGGACAATGAGCAGTTCTTC.

The V call is TRBV7-9, the J call TRBJ2-3; D is perhaps TRBD2 (5 bases). This CDR3 region has 16 residues. Germline CDR1 reads SEHNR; CDR2 reads FQNEAQ (reference sequence). The V end was cut by 5 bases, the J end by 5 bases, with 20 bases between. Here the CDR3 reads CASSTPRTPEGDTQYF. Here the CDR3 DNA reads TGTGCCAGCAGCACGCCTCGGACCCCTGAGGGAGATACGCAGTATTTT.

The J gene is TRBJ1-6, the V gene TRBV4-2; 9 nucleotides align to TRBD1. V lost 1 base, J lost 1 base, and 8 bases stayed unmatched. CDR3 length: 19 residues. Per germline, CDR1 LGHNA and CDR2 YNFKEQ. The CDR3 reads CASSQAPQGARSYNSPLHF. CDR3 nucleotide sequence: TGTGCCAGCAGCCAAGCTCCACAGGGGGCGCGGTCCTATAATTCACCCCTCCACTTT.

The chain is built from TRBV2 and TRBJ2-5, with no clear D. The V end lost 5 bases, the J end lost 5 bases, and 6 bases lay between the germline ends. This CDR3 region has 11 residues. Germline CDR1 SNHLY, CDR2 FYNNEI. The CDR3 nucleotides are TGTGCCAGCAGTCTAAGGGAGACCCAGTACTTC. The encoded protein is CASSLRETQYF.

This chain connects TRBV12-5 to TRBJ2-7, with 7 bases aligning to TRBD1. The V segment lost 4 bases and the J segment 0 bases; nucleotides outside the gene matches: 24. Germline assignment: CDR1 LGHNT and CDR2 FRNRAP. The CDR3 runs to 21 residues. CDR3 coding DNA: TGTGCTAGTGGTTCCTTCCCCGGCCAGGGGGACCTTGGGCTTAGCTCCTACGAGCAGTACTTC. Amino acid sequence: CASGSFPGQGDLGLSSYEQYF. Full variable domain (missing parts from reference TRBV12-5 and TRBJ2-7): DARVTQTPRHKVTEMGQEVTMRCQPILGHNTVFWYRQTMMQGLELLAYFRNRAPLDDSGMPKDRFSAEMPDATLATLKIQPSEPRDSAVYFCASGSFPGQGDLGLSSYEQYFGPGTRLTVT.

The V and J genes are TRBV2 and TRBJ1-6; D ambiguous. V was cut by 6 bases and J by 7 bases, with 16 bases left in between. Germline V gene data show CDR1 as SNHLY and CDR2 as FYNNEI. CDR3 length: 15 amino acids. CDR3 sequence (DNA): TGTGCCAGCAGCCTCTCCGACGGAAGGAATTCACCCCTCCACTTT. This codes for CASSLSDGRNSPLHF.

The V and J genes are TRBV11-3 and TRBJ2-7; TRBD2 aligns across 13 bases. Germline CDR1 reads SGHNT; CDR2 reads YENEEA. The trim removed 5 bases at V and 7 bases at J, leaving 2 bases unmatched. The CDR3 extends over 13 amino acids. Here the CDR3 reads CASSLTSGGEQYF. The DNA for the CDR3 is TGTGCCAGCAGCCTGACTAGCGGGGGGGAGCAGTACTTC. Together with reference TRBV11-3 and TRBJ2-7, the CDR3 gives the full variable domain: EAGVVQSPRYKIIEKKQPVAFWCNPISGHNTLYWYLQNLGQGPELLIRYENEEAVDDSQLPKDRFSAERLKGVDSTLKIQPAELGDSAVYLCASSLTSGGEQYFGPGTRLTVT.

This clone was counted once. The J gene is TRBJ1-3, the V gene TRBV5-6; D might be TRBD1 (5 bases). This CDR3 is built from 15 residues. Germline V CDR1 and CDR2: SGHDT, YYEEEE. V was clipped by 2 bases and J by 0 bases, with 9 bases between them. This chain's CDR3 is CASSFDSSSGNTIYF. The CDR3 DNA sequence: TGTGCCAGCAGCTTTGACAGCTCCTCTGGAAACACCATATATTTT.

This clone was recorded only once. The chain couples TRBV18 to TRBJ1-1, with TRBD1 matching 7 bases. V gave up 5 bases and J gave up 0 bases; unmatched junction bases: 6. The length of the CDR3 is 15 residues. The germline V gene encodes CDR1 KGHSH and CDR2 LQKENI. CDR3 protein: CASSKTGQMNTEAFF. CDR3 coding DNA: TGTGCCAGCTCAAAAACGGGACAGATGAACACTGAAGCTTTCTTT.

This clone appeared a few times. The rearrangement uses TRBV5-3 and TRBJ2-7, with 12 bases identical to TRBD2. TRBV5-3 is marked as an open reading frame, function uncertain. CDR3 length equals 14 residues. V trimming: 4 bases; J trimming: 5 bases; junction bases outside the gene matches: 4. For the CDR3, the DNA is TGTGCCAGAAGCCTAGCGGGGGGGCTCCACGAGCAGTACTTC. This encodes CARSLAGGLHEQYF.

The chain links TRBV4-1 to TRBJ1-5, with D possibly being TRBD1 (6 bases). CDR1 and CDR2 from the germline V gene are MGHRA and YSYEKL. The germline V and J ends were trimmed by 1 base and 4 bases, with 17 bases remaining between them. The CDR3 has 17 amino acids. CDR3 DNA: TGCGCCAGCAGCCAAGCCCCCCGGACAGTCCAGAATCAGCCCCAGCATTTT. Its translation is CASSQAPRTVQNQPQHF.

The CDR3: CASSPQRHSPEAFF. For the CDR3, the DNA is TGTGCCAGCTCACCACAAAGACATTCTCCTGAAGCTTTCTTT. V and J are TRBV18 and TRBJ1-1; D gene unclear. The CDR3 covers 14 residues. Trimming removed 1 base from V and 6 bases from J, with 12 bases in between. The germline V gene has CDR1 KGHSH and CDR2 LQKENI. Variable domain in full (rest from reference TRBV18 and TRBJ1-1): NAGVMQNPRHLVRRRGQEARLRCSPMKGHSHVYWYRQLPEEGLKFMVYLQKENIIDESGMPKERFSAEFPKEGPSILRIQQVVRGDSAAYFCASSPQRHSPEAFFGQGTRLTVV.

This clone was observed once. V and J are TRBV7-2 and TRBJ1-4, with 7 positions matching TRBD1. The CDR3 totals 15 residues. Trimming cost V 5 bases and J 4 bases; bases outside gene matches: 7. Germline CDR1 and CDR2: SGHTA and FQGNSA. CDR3 in amino acids: CASSIRGQVNEKLFF. Here the CDR3 DNA reads TGTGCCAGCAGCATTAGAGGACAGGTTAATGAAAAACTGTTTTTT.